This is a list of T cell receptor beta chains from one sample in a study of T cells in Graves' hyperthyroidism and ophthalmopathy. MiXCR, applied by TCRdb to the multiplex PCR reads, yields one record per CDR3 protein. The repertoire includes around 340,000 distinct CDR3 sequences, 15% to 20% of them detected once, and approximately 35% sits in the top ten. The sequencing sample was made of blood. Receptor source: a man aged 25 to 45 with Graves' hyperthyroidism. Each CDR3 is given with its conserved first and last residue. The D gene is left open where the match is weak. Clone size is stated in some rows and not others, as once, few, many or a class when expanded.

d_call clone_size j_call v_call cdr3_aa cdr3_nt
TRBD1 once TRBJ2-7 TRBV28 CASSFRGQYYEQYF TGTGCCAGCAGTTTCCGGGGACAGTACTACGAGCAGTACTTC
. many TRBJ2-7 TRBV20-1 CSARGVGAGDTPYEQYF TGCAGTGCTAGAGGGGTGGGGGCGGGCGACACACCCTACGAGCAGTACTTC
TRBD1 many TRBJ2-7 TRBV12-3/TRBV12-4 CASGLIRDRDYEQYF TGTGCCAGCGGATTGATTCGGGACAGGGATTACGAGCAGTACTTC
TRBD2 many TRBJ2-3 TRBV7-3 CASSTSGRPDTQYF TGTGCCAGCAGTACTAGCGGGAGGCCAGATACGCAGTATTTT
. few TRBJ2-7 TRBV7-8 CASSYKGGPGEQYF TGTGCCAGCAGCTACAAAGGGGGACCGGGGGAGCAGTACTTC
. many TRBJ1-4 TRBV30 CAWSKMGGRGEKLFF TGTGCCTGGAGCAAGATGGGAGGGAGAGGTGAAAAACTGTTTTTT
TRBD1 many TRBJ2-5 TRBV11-2 CASSSTGGSDQYF TGTGCCAGCAGCTCAACAGGGGGCTCGGACCAGTACTTC
. . TRBJ1-2 TRBV3-1 CASSQDHFQGNYGYTF TGTGCCAGCAGCCAAGACCATTTCCAGGGGAACTATGGCTACACCTTC
. . TRBJ1-6 TRBV30 CAWTAYNSPLHF TGTGCCTGGACAGCCTATAATTCACCCCTCCACTTT
. . TRBJ1-1 TRBV10-3 CAISESAGQGNTEAFF TGTGCCATCAGTGAGTCCGCGGGGCAGGGGAACACTGAAGCTTTCTTT
TRBD2 many TRBJ2-7 TRBV12-5 CASGLGASGSYEQYF TGTGCTAGTGGTTTAGGGGCTAGCGGGAGTTACGAGCAGTACTTC